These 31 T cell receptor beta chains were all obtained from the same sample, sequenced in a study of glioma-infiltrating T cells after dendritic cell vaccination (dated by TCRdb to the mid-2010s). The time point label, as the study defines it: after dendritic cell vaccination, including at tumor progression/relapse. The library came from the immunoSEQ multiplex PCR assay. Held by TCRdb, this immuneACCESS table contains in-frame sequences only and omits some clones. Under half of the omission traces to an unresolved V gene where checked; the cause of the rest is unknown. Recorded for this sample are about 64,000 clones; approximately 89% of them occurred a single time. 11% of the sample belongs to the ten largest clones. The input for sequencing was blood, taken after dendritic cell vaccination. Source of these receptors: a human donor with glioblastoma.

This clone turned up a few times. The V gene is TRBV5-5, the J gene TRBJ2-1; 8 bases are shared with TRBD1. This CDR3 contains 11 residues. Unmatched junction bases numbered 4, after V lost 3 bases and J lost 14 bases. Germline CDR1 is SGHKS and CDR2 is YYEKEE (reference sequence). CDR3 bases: TGTGCCAGCAGCTGGACAGGGTCGGAGTTCTTC. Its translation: CASSWTGSEFF.

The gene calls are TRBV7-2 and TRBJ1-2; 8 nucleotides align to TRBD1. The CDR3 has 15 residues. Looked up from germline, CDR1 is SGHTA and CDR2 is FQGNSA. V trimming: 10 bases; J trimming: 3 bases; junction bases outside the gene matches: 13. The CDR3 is CATLEKGQGHYGYTF. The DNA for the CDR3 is TGTGCCACCCTCGAGAAAGGACAGGGCCACTATGGCTACACCTTC.

CDR3: CASSLTDRGSAYEQYF. The CDR3 region has the DNA TGTGCCAGCAGCTTAACAGACAGGGGGTCCGCCTACGAGCAGTACTTC. The chain uses TRBV11-2 and TRBJ2-7, with 9 bases identical to TRBD1. CDR1 and CDR2 from the germline V gene are SGHAT and FQNNGV. The CDR3 covers 16 residues. V lost 2 bases and J lost 2; bases outside the gene matches: 7.

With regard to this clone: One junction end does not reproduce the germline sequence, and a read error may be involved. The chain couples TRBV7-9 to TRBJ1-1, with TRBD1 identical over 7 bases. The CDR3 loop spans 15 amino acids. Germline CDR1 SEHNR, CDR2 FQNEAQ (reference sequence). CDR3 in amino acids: CASSIAGRDRYEAFF. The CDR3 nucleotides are TGTGCCAGCAGCATAGCTGGCCGGGACAGATATGAAGCTTTCTTT.

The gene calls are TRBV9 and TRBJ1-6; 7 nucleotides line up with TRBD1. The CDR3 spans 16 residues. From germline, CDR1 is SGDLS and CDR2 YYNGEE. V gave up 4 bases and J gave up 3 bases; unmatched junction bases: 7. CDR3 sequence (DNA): TGTGCCAGCAGCACGGGAGGGGACAGCTATAATTCACCCCTCCACTTT. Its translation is CASSTGGDSYNSPLHF.

The DNA for the CDR3 is TGTGCCAGCGCGACAGGGATGGGAACCCATTCACCCCTCCACTTT. It codes for CASATGMGTHSPLHF. The V gene is TRBV27, the J gene TRBJ1-6, with TRBD1 matching 7 bases. CDR1 MNHEY and CDR2 SMNVEV come from the germline V gene (reference sequence). The V and J ends lost 8 bases and 8 bases, in that order; junction bases with no gene match: 12. The CDR3 loop spans 15 amino acids.

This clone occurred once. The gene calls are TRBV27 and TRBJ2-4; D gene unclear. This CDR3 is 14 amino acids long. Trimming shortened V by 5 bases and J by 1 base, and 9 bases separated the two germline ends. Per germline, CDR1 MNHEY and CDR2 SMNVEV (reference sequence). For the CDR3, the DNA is TGTGCCAGCAGTCTTGGGCAGGCCAAAAACATTCAGTACTTC. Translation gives CASSLGQAKNIQYF.

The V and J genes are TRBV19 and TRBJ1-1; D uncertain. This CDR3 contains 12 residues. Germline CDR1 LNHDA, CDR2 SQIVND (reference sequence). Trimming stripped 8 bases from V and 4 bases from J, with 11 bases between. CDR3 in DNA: TGTGCCAGTCAATTGCGGTCCACTGAAGCTTTCTTT. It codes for CASQLRSTEAFF.

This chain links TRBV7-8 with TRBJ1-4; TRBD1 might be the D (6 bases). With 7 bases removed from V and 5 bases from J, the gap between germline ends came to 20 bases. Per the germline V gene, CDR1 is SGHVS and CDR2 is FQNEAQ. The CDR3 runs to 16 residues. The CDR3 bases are TGTGCCAGCAACGTTAACCCCGGGCAGGGGAATGAAAAACTGTTTTTT. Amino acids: CASNVNPGQGNEKLFF.

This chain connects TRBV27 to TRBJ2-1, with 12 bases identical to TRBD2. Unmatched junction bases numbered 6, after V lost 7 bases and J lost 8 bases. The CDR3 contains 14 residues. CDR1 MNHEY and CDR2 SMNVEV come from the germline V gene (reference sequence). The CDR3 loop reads CASKTSGSHDEQFF. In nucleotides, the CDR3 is TGTGCCAGCAAGACTAGCGGGAGTCACGATGAGCAGTTCTTC.

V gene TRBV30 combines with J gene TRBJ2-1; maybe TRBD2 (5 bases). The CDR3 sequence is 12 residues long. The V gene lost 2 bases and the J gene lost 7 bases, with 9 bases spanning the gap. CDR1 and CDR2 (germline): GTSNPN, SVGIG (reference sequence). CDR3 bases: TGTGCCTGGAGTATAGAGCGGAATGAGCAGTTCTTC. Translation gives CAWSIERNEQFF.

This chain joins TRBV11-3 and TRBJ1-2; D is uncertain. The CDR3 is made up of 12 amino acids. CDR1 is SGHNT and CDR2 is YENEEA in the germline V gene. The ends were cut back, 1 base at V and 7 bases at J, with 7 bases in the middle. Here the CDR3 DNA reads TGTGCCAGCAGCTTAGGTAGTGCTGGCTACACCTTC. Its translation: CASSLGSAGYTF.

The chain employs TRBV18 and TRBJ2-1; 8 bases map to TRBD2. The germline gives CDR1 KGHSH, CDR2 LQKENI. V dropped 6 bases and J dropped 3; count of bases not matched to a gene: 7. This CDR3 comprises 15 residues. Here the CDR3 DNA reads TGTGCCAGCTCCCCCTCAGCGGGAGTCTACAATGAGCAGTTCTTC. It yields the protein CASSPSAGVYNEQFF.

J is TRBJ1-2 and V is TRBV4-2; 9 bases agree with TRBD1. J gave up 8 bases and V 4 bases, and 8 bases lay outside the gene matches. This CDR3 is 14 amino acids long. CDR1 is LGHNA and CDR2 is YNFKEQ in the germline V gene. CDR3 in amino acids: CASSPRDREYGYTF. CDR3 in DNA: TGTGCCAGCAGCCCTCGGGACAGGGAATACGGCTACACCTTC.

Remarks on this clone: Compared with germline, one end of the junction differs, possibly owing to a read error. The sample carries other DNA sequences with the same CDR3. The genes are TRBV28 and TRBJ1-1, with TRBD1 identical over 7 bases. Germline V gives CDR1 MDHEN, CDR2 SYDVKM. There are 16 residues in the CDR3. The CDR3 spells CASSLFPTGADTEAFF. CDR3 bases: TGTGCCAGCAGTTTATTTCCTACAGGGGCGGACACTGAGGCTTTCTTT.

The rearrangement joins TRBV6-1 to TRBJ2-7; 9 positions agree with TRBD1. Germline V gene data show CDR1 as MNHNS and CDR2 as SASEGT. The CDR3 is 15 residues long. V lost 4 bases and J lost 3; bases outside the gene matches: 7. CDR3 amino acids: CASSAVPGQGYEQYF. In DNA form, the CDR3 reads TGTGCCAGCAGTGCCGTTCCGGGACAGGGCTACGAGCAGTACTTC.

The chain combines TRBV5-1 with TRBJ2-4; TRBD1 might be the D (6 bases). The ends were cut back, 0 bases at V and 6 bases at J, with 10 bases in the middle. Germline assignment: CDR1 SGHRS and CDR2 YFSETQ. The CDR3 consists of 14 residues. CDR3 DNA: TGCGCCAGCAGCTTGGCCTCACAGGGAAACATTCAGTACTTC. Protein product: CASSLASQGNIQYF. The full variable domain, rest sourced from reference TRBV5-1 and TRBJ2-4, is KAGVTQTPRYLIKTRGQQVTLSCSPISGHRSVSWYQQTPGQGLQFLFEYFSETQRNKGNFPGRFSGRQFSNSRSEMNVSTLELGDSALYLCASSLASQGNIQYFGAGTRLSVL.

CDR3 sequence: CASSQVRAGAKEQFF. DNA of the CDR3: TGCGCCAGCAGCCAAGTTCGGGCGGGGGCTAAAGAGCAGTTCTTC. The rearrangement joins TRBV4-1 to TRBJ2-1; TRBD2 is a possible D gene (7 bases). CDR3 size: 15 residues. Trimming took 1 base from V and 10 from J, leaving 17 bases between them. From germline, CDR1 is MGHRA and CDR2 YSYEKL.

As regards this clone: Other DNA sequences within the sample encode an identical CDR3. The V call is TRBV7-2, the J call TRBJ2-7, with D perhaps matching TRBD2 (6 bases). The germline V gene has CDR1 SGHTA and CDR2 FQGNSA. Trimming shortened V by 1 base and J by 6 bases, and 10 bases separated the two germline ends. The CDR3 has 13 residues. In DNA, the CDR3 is TGTGCCAGCAGCTTAGGGGGAGGAAGCGAGCAGTACTTC. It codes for CASSLGGGSEQYF.

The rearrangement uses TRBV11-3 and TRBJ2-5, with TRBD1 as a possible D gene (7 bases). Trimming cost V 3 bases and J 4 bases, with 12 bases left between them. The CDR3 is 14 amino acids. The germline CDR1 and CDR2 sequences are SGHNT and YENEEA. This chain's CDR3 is CASSLVQGGETQYF. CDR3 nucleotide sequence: TGTGCCAGCAGCTTGGTCCAGGGGGGAGAGACCCAGTACTTC.

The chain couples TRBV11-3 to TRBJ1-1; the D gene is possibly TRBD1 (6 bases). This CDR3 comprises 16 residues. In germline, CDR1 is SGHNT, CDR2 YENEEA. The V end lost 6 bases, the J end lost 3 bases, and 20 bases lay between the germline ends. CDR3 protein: CASRQMTGMAYTEAFF. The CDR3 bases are TGTGCCAGCAGACAGATGACAGGTATGGCGTACACTGAAGCTTTCTTT.

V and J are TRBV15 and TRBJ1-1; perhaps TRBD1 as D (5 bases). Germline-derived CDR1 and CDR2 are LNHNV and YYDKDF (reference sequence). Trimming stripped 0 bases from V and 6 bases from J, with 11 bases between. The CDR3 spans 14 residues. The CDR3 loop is CATSRDKKGAEAFF. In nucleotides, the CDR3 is TGTGCCACCAGCAGAGATAAGAAAGGGGCTGAAGCTTTCTTT.

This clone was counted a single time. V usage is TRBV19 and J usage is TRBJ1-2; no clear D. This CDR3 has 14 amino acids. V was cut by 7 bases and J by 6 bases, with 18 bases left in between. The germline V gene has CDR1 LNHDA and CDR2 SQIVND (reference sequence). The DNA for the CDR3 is TGTGCCAGTAATCTGAGAGGGAACCGGGATGGCTACACCTTC. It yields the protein CASNLRGNRDGYTF.

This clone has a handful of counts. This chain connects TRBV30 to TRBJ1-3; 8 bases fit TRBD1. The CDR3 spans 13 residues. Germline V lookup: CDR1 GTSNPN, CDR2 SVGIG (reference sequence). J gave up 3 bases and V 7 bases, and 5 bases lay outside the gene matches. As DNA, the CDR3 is TGTGCCTCGGGCACAGGGGGTGGAAACACCATATATTTT. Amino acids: CASGTGGGNTIYF.

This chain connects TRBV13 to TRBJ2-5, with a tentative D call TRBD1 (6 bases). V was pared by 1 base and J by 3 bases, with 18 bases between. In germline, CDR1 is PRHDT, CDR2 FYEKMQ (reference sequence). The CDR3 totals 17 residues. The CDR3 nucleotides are TGTGCCAGCAGCTTAGCCGGCCTTAGGGGGTTCGAAGAGACCCAGTACTTC. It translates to CASSLAGLRGFEETQYF.

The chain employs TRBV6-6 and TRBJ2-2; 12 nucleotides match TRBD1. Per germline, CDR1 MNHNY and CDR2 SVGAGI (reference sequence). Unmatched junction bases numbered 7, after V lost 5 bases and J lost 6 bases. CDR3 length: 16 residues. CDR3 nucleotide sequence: TGTGCCAGCAGTCACCGGGACAGGGGGCCTCCCGGGGAGCTGTTTTTT. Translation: CASSHRDRGPPGELFF.

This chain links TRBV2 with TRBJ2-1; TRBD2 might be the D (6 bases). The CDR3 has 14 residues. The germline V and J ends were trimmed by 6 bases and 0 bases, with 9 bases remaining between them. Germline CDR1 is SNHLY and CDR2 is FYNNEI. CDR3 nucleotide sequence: TGTGCCAGCAGGTCGGGACTCTCCTACAATGAGCAGTTCTTC. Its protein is CASRSGLSYNEQFF. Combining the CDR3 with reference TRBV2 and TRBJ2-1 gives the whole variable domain EPEVTQTPSHQVTQMGQEVILRCVPISNHLYFYWYRQILGQKVEFLVSFYNNEISEKSEIFDDQFSVERPDGSNFTLKIRSTKLEDSAMYFCASRSGLSYNEQFFGPGTRLTVL.

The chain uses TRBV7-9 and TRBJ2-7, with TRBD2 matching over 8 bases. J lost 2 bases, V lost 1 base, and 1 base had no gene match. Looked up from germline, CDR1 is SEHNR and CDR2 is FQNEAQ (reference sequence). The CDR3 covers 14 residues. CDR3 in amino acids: CASSLDGGAYEQYF. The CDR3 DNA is TGTGCCAGCAGCTTAGACGGGGGGGCCTACGAGCAGTACTTC. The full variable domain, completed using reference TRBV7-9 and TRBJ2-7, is DTGVSQNPRHKITKRGQNVTFRCDPISEHNRLYWYRQTLGQGPEFLTYFQNEAQLEKSRLLSDRFSAERPKGSFSTLEIQRTEQGDSAMYLCASSLDGGAYEQYFGPGTRLTVT.

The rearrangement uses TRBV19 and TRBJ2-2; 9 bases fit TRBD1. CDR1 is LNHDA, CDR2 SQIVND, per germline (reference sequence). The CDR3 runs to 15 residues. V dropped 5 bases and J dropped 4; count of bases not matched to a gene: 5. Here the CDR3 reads CASSPQGAVTGELFF. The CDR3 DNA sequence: TGTGCCAGTAGTCCACAGGGGGCCGTCACCGGGGAGCTGTTTTTT. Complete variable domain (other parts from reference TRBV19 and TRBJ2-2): DGGITQSPKYLFRKEGQNVTLSCEQNLNHDAMYWYRQDPGQGLRLIYYSQIVNDFQKGDIAEGYSVSREKKESFPLTVTSAQKNPTAFYLCASSPQGAVTGELFFGEGSRLTVL.

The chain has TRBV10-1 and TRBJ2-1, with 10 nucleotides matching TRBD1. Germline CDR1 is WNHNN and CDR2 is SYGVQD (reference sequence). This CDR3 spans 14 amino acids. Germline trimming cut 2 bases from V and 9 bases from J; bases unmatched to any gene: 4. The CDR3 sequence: CASSERGQGIEQFF. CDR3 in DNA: TGCGCCAGCAGTGAGAGGGGACAGGGGATTGAGCAGTTCTTC.

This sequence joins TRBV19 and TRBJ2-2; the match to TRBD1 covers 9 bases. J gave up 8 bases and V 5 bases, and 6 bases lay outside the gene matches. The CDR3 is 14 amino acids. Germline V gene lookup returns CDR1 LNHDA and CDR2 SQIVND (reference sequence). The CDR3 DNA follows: TGTGCCAGTAGTGAACAGGGGGCGCTTGGGGAGCTGTTTTTT. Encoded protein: CASSEQGALGELFF.